This is a list of T cell receptor beta chains from one sample in a study of T cell responses to AZD1222 COVID-19 vaccine. TCRdb's table, derived via immunoSEQ multiplex PCR, lists solely in-frame clones and lacks some. Seen here are about 120,000 clones, about 91% observed once, and the top ten hold around 1.6%. Sequenced material: peripheral blood, taken 28 days after the second AZD1222 dose. The receptor source for this set is an adult who received the AZD1222 COVID-19 vaccine. Each CDR3 is given with its conserved first and last residue. A D gene is named only where the DNA matches it firmly. A clone size is listed for some rows: how often the clone was seen (once, few, many), or a class if it is expanded.

V	size	J	D	DNA	CDR3
TRBV20-1	-	TRBJ2-7	-	TGCAGTGCTACCGGGGCACGGGAGCAGTACTTC	CSATGAREQYF
TRBV21-1	-	TRBJ1-1	-	TGTGCCAGCAGCAAAGGGAGGGGGGGGACTGAAGCTTTCTTT	CASSKGRGGTEAFF
TRBV24-1	-	TRBJ2-2	TRBD1	TGTGCCACCATGGCAGGGGGCGGCACCGGGGAGCTGTTTTTT	CATMAGGGTGELFF
TRBV10-3	-	TRBJ1-6	-	TGTGCCATCAGTGAGTCGGGGGGGGTCACCCTCCACTTT	CAISESGGVTLHF
TRBV10-2	-	TRBJ2-7	TRBD2	TGCGCCAGCAGTGGGGTAGCGGGAGTCCGGGAGCAGTACTTC	CASSGVAGVREQYF
TRBV20-1	-	TRBJ1-2	-	TGCAGTGCTAGTACGGGCCTCGCCCAAGGTTGGGCAAACTTC	CSASTGLAQGWANF
TRBV7-2	-	TRBJ1-2	-	TGTGCCAGCAGCTTAGCACTGGACCCGGCCTATGGCTACACCTTC	CASSLALDPAYGYTF
TRBV24-1	-	TRBJ2-7	TRBD1	TGTGCCACCAGTGACCCTGGGACAGTCGTATACGAGCAGTACTTC	CATSDPGTVVYEQYF
TRBV10-3	-	TRBJ1-5	TRBD1	TGTGCCACCGCCGGGACAGGGGGAAATCAGCCCCAGCATTTT	CATAGTGGNQPQHF
TRBV24-1	-	TRBJ2-2	TRBD1	TGTGCCACCAGTAAAAACCCCCCACAGGGGAGCACCGGGGAGCTGTTTTTT	CATSKNPPQGSTGELFF
TRBV18	-	TRBJ2-1	TRBD2	TGTGCCAGCTCAGTAGCGGGATCTCCCTACAATGAGCAGTTCTTC	CASSVAGSPYNEQFF
TRBV2	-	TRBJ1-5	-	TGTGCCAGCAGTGATAGGTGGCAGCCCCAGCATTTT	CASSDRWQPQHF
TRBV19	-	TRBJ2-2	-	TGTGCCAGTAGTATTTCCCAGGCGAACACCGGGGAGCTGTTTTTT	CASSISQANTGELFF
TRBV29-1	-	TRBJ2-1	-	TGCAGCGTTGAGGTCACCTTCAATGAGCAGTTCTTC	CSVEVTFNEQFF
TRBV27	-	TRBJ2-7	-	TGTGCCAGCAGTCTCCCCTCCTACGAGCAGTACTTC	CASSLPSYEQYF
TRBV2	-	TRBJ1-1	-	TGTGCCAGCACCCTCGGGGGGCGAACTGAAGCTTTCTTT	CASTLGGRTEAFF
TRBV28	-	TRBJ2-1	TRBD2	TGTGCCAGCAGCCCGACTAGCGGGACGGGCAATGAGCAGTTCTTC	CASSPTSGTGNEQFF
TRBV4-2	-	TRBJ2-7	-	TGTGCCAGCAGCCAAGAGCGGCGCTCCTACGAGCAGTACTTC	CASSQERRSYEQYF
TRBV2	-	TRBJ2-7	TRBD1	TGTGCCAGCAGTGGGGGGACAGGAAGCTACGAGCAGTACTTC	CASSGGTGSYEQYF
TRBV13	-	TRBJ1-3	-	TGTGCCAGCAGCTTGGGGGGGACCTCTGGAAACACCATATATTTT	CASSLGGTSGNTIYF
TRBV18	-	TRBJ2-3	TRBD2	TGTGCCAGCTCCGATAGCGGGAGTGCAGATACGCAGTATTTT	CASSDSGSADTQYF
TRBV6-5	-	TRBJ1-1	TRBD1	TGTGCCAGCAGTCATCGGACAGGGAACACTGAAGCTTTCTTT	CASSHRTGNTEAFF
TRBV7-3	once	TRBJ2-1	TRBD2	TGTGCCAGCAGCTTATCCCTAGCGGCCGCGACCAATGAGCAGTTCTTC	CASSLSLAAATNEQFF
TRBV27	-	TRBJ1-2	-	TGTGCCAGCAGTTTGGATGGCGGCCTCACCCACCGATTC	CASSLDGGLTHRF
TRBV5-4	-	TRBJ2-5	-	TGTGCCAGCAGCCCAGGGGGGGGAGGGGAGACCCAGTACTTC	CASSPGGGGETQYF
TRBV3-1/TRBV3-2	-	TRBJ1-6	-	TGTGCCAGCAGCCAAGGCGCTAGGGTTTCACCCCTCCACTTT	CASSQGARVSPLHF
TRBV30	-	TRBJ2-6	-	TGTGCCTGGAGTGGTCCCTCTGGGGCCAACGTCCTGACTTTC	CAWSGPSGANVLTF
TRBV29-1	-	TRBJ2-3	-	TGCAGCGTCGAGGGGCTAGGGACGCAGTATTTT	CSVEGLGTQYF
TRBV27	-	TRBJ2-1	TRBD1	TGTGCCAGCAGTTTATTAACAGGGGAGAAGAATGAGCAGTTCTTC	CASSLLTGEKNEQFF
TRBV19	-	TRBJ2-7	TRBD2	TGTGCCAGTAGTATATCGGTCGGGAGGGGCTACGAGCAGTACTTC	CASSISVGRGYEQYF
TRBV5-1	-	TRBJ1-2	-	TGCGCCAGCAGAGGTTTCGGGCACCTCACAGCTAACTATGGCTACACCTTC	CASRGFGHLTANYGYTF
TRBV28	-	TRBJ1-2	-	TGTGCCAGCAGTTTAGAGGGAGGTGGCTACACCTTC	CASSLEGGGYTF
TRBV10-1	-	TRBJ2-1	-	TGCGCCAGCAGTGAGACCAGAAATGAGCAGTTCTTC	CASSETRNEQFF
TRBV3-1/TRBV3-2	-	TRBJ1-1	-	TGTGCCAGCAGCCAAGATTCCAGGGGCACTGAAGCTTTCTTT	CASSQDSRGTEAFF
TRBV2	-	TRBJ2-1	-	TGTGCCAGCACCTTAGGCGGGGCCAATGAGCAGTTCTTC	CASTLGGANEQFF
TRBV10-2	-	TRBJ1-2	-	TGCGCCAGCAGTGAGTCCCCCAGGGCGGGGTTTTTCTATGGCTACACCTTC	CASSESPRAGFFYGYTF
TRBV10-2	-	TRBJ2-2	TRBD1	TGCGCCAGCAGTGAGCCGGGACAGGGGGGCACCGGGGAGCTGTTTTTT	CASSEPGQGGTGELFF
TRBV3-1/TRBV3-2	-	TRBJ1-2	-	TGTGCCAGCAGCCAAGTGTCGACAGGAAGGGGCTATGGCTACACCTTC	CASSQVSTGRGYGYTF
TRBV11-2	-	TRBJ2-3	-	TGTGCCAGCAGCTCCAGTTTGGCGCAGATGGATACGCAGTATTTT	CASSSSLAQMDTQYF
TRBV28	-	TRBJ2-3	-	TGTGCCAGCAGGTCCGACAGGGATACGCAGTATTTT	CASRSDRDTQYF
TRBV11-2	-	TRBJ2-2	TRBD2	TGTGCCAGCAGGCGGAGCGGGAGGGTCATCGGGGAGCTGTTTTTT	CASRRSGRVIGELFF
TRBV28	-	TRBJ2-2	-	TGTGCCAGCAGTTATGTCCCCGGGACTCCCAACACCGGGGAGCTGTTTTTT	CASSYVPGTPNTGELFF
TRBV9	-	TRBJ1-2	-	TGTGCCAGCAGCGTAGAAGGGCAGCGAAACCCTAACTATGGCTACACCTTC	CASSVEGQRNPNYGYTF
TRBV20-1	-	TRBJ2-7	-	TGCAGTGCAAGACAGGTTGGGGAGCAGTACTTC	CSARQVGEQYF
TRBV18	-	TRBJ1-1	-	TGTGCCAGCTCACCACCGGGGGGTCTGAACACTGAAGCTTTCTTT	CASSPPGGLNTEAFF
TRBV7-3	-	TRBJ2-3	-	TGTGCCAGCAGCTATTTCGAGGGGCCGGTCGCGACAGATACGCAGTATTTT	CASSYFEGPVATDTQYF
TRBV5-1	-	TRBJ2-7	TRBD1	TGCGCCAGCAGCCGAGGGACAGTTTCTTTGAACGAGCAGTACTTC	CASSRGTVSLNEQYF
TRBV9	-	TRBJ2-1	TRBD2	TGTGCCAGCAGCTCCCCTAGCGGGAGACCACTCACCGGTCTCAATGAGCAGTTCTTC	CASSSPSGRPLTGLNEQFF
TRBV9	-	TRBJ2-2	-	TGTGCCAGCAGCGTAGAGGACACCGGGGAGCTGTTTTTT	CASSVEDTGELFF